Below, one TCR beta chain is given with its context. Antigen: not known. The source of the sample is a study of identical twins. Unmatched junction bases numbered 14, after V lost 2 bases and J lost 8 bases. CDR1 is MNHEY and CDR2 is SVGAGI in the germline V gene. This CDR3 spans 18 amino acids. Study-wide findings and caveats: Among beta out-of-frame sequences, excess sharing between twins appeared weaker. Cross-sectional statistics underpinned the conclusions; the same donors were not followed. Invariant populations such as MAIT and iNKT cells could partly muddle zero-insertion analyses.

cDNA molecules carried unique molecular identifiers, and template switching added a universal primer site. TCRdb re-called the 5' RACE reads through MiXCR, storing one row per CDR3 protein. Among around 500,000 distinct CDR3 sequences listed, 14% were seen once. The sample was also linked to a second study, of yellow fever vaccine responses in identical twins.

The receptor comes from a woman in her late teens or twenties in good health. The chain carries TRBV6-5 and TRBJ2-1, with TRBD1 identical over 11 bases. The specimen was CD4+ T cells sorted from blood. The CDR3 DNA follows: TGTGCCAGCAGTTACCAAATACCCGGGACAGGGGGTTCGGATGAGCAGTTCTTC. Translating it yields CASSYQIPGTGGSDEQFF.